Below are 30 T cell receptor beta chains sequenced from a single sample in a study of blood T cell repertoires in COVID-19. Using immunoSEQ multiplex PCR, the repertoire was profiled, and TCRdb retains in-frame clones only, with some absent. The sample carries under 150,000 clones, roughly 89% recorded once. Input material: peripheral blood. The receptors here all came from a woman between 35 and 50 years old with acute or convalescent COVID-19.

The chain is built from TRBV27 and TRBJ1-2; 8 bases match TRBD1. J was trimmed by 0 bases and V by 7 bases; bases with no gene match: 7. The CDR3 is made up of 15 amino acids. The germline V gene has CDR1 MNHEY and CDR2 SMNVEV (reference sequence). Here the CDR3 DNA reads TGTGCCAGCAAGGGGACAGGACTGGCTAACTATGGCTACACCTTC. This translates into CASKGTGLANYGYTF.

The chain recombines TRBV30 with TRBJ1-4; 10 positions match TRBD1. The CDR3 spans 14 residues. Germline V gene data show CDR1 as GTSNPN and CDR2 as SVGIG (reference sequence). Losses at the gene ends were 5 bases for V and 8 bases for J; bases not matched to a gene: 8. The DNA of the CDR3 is TGTGCCTGGGAGCGAGTGACAGGGGGCGAAAAACTGTTTTTT. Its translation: CAWERVTGGEKLFF.

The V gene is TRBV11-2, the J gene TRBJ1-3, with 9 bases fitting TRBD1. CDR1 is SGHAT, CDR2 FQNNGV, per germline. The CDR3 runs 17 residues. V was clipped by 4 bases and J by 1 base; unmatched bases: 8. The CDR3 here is CASSSNRGTGSGNTIYF. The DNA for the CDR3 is TGTGCCAGCAGCTCAAACAGGGGGACAGGGTCTGGAAACACCATATATTTT.

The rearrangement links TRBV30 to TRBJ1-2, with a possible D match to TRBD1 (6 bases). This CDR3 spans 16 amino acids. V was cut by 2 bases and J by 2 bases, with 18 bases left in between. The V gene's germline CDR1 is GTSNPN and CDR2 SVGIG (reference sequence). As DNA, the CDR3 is TGTGCCTGGAGTCCCCGTTACAGGGAACAGAACTATGGCTACACCTTC. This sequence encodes CAWSPRYREQNYGYTF.

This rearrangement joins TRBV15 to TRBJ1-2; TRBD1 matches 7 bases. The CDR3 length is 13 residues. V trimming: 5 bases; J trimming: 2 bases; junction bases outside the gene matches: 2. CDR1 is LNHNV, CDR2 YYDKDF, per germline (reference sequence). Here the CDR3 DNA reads TGTGCCACCAGCGGACAGGCCAACTATGGCTACACCTTC. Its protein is CATSGQANYGYTF.

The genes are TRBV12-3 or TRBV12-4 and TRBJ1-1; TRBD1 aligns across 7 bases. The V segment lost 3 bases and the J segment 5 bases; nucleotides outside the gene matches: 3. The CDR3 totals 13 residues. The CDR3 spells CASSLTGQTEAFF. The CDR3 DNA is TGTGCCAGCAGTTTGACGGGACAGACTGAAGCTTTCTTT.

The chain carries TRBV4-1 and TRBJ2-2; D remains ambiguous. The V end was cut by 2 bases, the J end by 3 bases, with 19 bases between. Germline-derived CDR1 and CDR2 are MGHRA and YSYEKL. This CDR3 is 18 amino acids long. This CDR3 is CASSQPPKNPHHTGELFF. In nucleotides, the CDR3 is TGCGCCAGCAGCCAACCCCCTAAAAACCCCCATCACACCGGGGAGCTGTTTTTT.

DNA of the CDR3: TGCAGCTTAGATGCTCAAGAGACCCAGTACTTC. Protein product: CSLDAQETQYF. The rearrangement joins TRBV20-1 to TRBJ2-5; the D is unclear. Per the germline V gene, CDR1 is DFQATT and CDR2 is SNEGSKA (reference sequence). The CDR3 covers 11 residues.

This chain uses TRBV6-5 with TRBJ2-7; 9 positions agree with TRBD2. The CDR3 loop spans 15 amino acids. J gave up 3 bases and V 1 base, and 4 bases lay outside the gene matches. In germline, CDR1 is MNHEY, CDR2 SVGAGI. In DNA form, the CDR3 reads TGTGCCAGCAGTTACTTGGGACTAGCCCACTACGAGCAGTACTTC. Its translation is CASSYLGLAHYEQYF.

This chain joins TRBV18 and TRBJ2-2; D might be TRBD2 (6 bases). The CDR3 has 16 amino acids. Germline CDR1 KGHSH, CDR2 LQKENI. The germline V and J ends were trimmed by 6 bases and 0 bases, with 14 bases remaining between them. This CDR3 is CASSPVGGSNTGELFF. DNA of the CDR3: TGTGCCAGCTCGCCAGTGGGGGGATCGAACACCGGGGAGCTGTTTTTT.

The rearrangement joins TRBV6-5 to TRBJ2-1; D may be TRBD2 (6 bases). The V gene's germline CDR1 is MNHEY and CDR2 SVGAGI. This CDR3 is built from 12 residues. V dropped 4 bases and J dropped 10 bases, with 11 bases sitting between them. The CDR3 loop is CASSFEEGEQFF. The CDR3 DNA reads TGTGCCAGCAGTTTCGAGGAGGGCGAGCAGTTCTTC.

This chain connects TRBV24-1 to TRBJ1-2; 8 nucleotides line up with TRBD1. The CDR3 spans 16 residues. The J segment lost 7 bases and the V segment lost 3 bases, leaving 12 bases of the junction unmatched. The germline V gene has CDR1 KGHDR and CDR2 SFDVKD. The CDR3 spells CATSDPSPGQGSGYTF. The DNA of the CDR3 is TGTGCCACCAGTGATCCGTCCCCCGGACAGGGTTCTGGCTACACCTTC.

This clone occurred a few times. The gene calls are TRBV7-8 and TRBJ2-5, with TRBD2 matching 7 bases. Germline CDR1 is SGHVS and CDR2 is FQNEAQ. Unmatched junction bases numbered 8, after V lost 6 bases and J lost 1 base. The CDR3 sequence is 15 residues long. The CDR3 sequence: CASRLKPGGQETQYF. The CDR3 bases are TGTGCCAGCAGACTTAAACCGGGAGGCCAAGAGACCCAGTACTTC.

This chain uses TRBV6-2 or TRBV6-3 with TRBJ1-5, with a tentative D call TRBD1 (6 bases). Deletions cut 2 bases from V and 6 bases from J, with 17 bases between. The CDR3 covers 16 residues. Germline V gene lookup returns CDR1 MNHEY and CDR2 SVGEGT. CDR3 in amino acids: CASSYGSPGAGQPQHF. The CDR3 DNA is TGTGCCAGCAGTTACGGATCCCCAGGGGCCGGTCAGCCCCAGCATTTT.

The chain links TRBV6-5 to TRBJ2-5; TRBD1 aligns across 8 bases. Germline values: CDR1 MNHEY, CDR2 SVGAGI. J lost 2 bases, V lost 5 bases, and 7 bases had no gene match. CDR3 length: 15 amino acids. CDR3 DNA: TGTGCCAGCAGTACCATTCGGACAGGGCAAGAGACCCAGTACTTC. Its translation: CASSTIRTGQETQYF.

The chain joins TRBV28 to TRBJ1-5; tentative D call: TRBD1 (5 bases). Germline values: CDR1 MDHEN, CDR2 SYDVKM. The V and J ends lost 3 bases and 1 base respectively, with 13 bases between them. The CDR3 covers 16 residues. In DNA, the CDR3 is TGTGCCAGCAGTTTGGGGAGGGGAACGAGCAATCAGCCCCAGCATTTT. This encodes CASSLGRGTSNQPQHF.

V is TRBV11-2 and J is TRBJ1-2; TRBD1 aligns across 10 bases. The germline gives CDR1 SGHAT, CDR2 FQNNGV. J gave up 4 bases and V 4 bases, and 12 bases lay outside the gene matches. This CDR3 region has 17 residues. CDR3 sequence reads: CASSSSRDRGRGYGYTF. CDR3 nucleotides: TGTGCCAGCAGCTCGTCCCGGGACAGGGGTCGCGGCTATGGCTACACCTTC. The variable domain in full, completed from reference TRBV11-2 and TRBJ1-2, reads EAGVAQSPRYKIIEKRQSVAFWCNPISGHATLYWYQQILGQGPKLLIQFQNNGVVDDSQLPKDRFSAERLKGVDSTLKIQPAKLEDSAVYLCASSSSRDRGRGYGYTFGSGTRLTVV.

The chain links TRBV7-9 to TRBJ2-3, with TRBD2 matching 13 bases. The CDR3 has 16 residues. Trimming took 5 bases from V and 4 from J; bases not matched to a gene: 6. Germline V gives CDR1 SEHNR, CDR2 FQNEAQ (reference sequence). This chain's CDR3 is CASSRTSGSSPDTQYF. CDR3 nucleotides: TGTGCCAGCAGCCGGACTAGCGGGAGTAGCCCAGATACGCAGTATTTT. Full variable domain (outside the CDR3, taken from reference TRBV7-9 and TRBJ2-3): DTGVSQNPRHKITKRGQNVTFRCDPISEHNRLYWYRQTLGQGPEFLTYFQNEAQLEKSRLLSDRFSAERPKGSFSTLEIQRTEQGDSAMYLCASSRTSGSSPDTQYFGPGTRLTVL.

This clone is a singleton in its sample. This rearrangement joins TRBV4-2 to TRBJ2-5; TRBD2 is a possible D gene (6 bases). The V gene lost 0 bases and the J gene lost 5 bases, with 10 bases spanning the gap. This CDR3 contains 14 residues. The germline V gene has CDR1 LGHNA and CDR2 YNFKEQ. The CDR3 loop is CASSQDGEVETQYF. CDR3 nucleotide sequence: TGTGCCAGCAGCCAAGATGGGGAGGTGGAGACCCAGTACTTC.

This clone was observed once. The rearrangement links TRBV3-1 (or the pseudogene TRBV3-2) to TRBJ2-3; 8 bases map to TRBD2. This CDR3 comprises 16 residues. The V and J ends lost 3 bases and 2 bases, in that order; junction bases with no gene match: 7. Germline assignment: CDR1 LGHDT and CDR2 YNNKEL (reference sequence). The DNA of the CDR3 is TGTGCCAGCAGCCACTTACTAGCGGAGAACACAGATACGCAGTATTTT. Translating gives CASSHLLAENTDTQYF.

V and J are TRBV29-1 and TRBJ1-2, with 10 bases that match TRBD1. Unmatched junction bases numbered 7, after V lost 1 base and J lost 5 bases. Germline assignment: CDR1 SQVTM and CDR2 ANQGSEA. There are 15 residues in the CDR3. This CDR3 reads CSVEGGQGFWYGYTF. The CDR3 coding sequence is TGCAGCGTTGAAGGGGGACAGGGGTTTTGGTATGGCTACACCTTC.

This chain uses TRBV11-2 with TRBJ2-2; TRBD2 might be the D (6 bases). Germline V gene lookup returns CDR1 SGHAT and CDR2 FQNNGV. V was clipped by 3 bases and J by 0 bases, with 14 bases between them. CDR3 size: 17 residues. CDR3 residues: CASSLGFSGTNTGELFF. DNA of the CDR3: TGTGCCAGCAGCTTGGGGTTTAGCGGAACGAACACCGGGGAGCTGTTTTTT.

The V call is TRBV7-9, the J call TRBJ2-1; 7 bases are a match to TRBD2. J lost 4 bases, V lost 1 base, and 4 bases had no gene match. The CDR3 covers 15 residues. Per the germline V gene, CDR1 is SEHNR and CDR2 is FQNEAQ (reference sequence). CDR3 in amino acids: CASSLVGLVYNEQFF. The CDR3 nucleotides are TGTGCCAGCAGCTTAGTAGGACTAGTTTACAATGAGCAGTTCTTC.

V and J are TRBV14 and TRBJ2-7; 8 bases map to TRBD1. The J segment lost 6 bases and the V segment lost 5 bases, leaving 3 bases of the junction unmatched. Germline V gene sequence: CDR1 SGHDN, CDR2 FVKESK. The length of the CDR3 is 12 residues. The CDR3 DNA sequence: TGTGCCAGCAGCTCGACAGGGGCCGAGCAGTACTTC. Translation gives CASSSTGAEQYF.

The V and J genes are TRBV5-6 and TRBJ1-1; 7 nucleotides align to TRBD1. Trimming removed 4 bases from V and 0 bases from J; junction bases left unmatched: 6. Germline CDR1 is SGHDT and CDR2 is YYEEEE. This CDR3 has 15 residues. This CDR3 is CASSPSGQLNTEAFF. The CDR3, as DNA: TGTGCCAGCAGCCCCTCGGGACAGTTGAACACTGAAGCTTTCTTT.

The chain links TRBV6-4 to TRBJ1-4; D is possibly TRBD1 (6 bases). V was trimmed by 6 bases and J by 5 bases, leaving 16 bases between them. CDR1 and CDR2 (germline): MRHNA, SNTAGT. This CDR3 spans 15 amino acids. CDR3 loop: CASSPWTETNEKLFF. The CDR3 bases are TGTGCCAGCAGCCCTTGGACAGAAACAAATGAAAAACTGTTTTTT.

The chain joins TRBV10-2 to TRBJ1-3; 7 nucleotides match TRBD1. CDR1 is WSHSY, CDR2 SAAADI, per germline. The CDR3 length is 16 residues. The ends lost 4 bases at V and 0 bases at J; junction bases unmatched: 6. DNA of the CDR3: TGCGCCAGCAGTGGGGGACAGTCTCCCTCTGGAAACACCATATATTTT. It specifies CASSGGQSPSGNTIYF.

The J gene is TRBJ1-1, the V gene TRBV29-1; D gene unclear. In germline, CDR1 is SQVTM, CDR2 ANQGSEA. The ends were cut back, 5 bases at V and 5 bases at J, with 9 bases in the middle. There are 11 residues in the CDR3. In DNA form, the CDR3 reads TGCAGCGTTCAACCGGGAACTGAAGCTTTCTTT. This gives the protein CSVQPGTEAFF.

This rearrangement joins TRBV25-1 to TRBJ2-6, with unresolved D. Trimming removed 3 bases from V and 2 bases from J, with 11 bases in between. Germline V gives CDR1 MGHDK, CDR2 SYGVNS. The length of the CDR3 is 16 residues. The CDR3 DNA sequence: TGTGCCAGCAGTGACCCCAACACAGCTGGGGCCAACGTCCTGACTTTC. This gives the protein CASSDPNTAGANVLTF.

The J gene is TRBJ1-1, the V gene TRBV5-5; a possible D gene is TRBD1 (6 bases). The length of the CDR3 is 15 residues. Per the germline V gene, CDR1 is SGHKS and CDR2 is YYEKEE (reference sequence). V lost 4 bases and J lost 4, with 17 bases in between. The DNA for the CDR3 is TGTGCCAGCAGCCTACCACAGGGCGTGACCACTGAAGCTTTCTTT. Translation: CASSLPQGVTTEAFF.